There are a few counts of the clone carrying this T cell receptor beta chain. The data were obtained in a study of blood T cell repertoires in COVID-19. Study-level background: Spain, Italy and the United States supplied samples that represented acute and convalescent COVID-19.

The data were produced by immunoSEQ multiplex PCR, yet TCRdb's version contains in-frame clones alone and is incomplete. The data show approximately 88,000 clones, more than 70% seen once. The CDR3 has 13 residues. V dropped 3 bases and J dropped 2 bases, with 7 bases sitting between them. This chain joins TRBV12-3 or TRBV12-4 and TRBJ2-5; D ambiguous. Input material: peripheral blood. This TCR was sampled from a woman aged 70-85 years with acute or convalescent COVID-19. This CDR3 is CASSFAQQETQYF. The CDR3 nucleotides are TGTGCCAGCAGTTTCGCACAGCAAGAGACCCAGTACTTC.